A single sample gave rise to the 21 T cell receptor beta chains below, sequenced in a study of regulatory T cells in long-lasting Graves disease. With iRepertoire HTBI primers and Arm-PCR of CDR3 regions, TCR beta libraries were built. In TCRdb, the multiplex PCR reads were re-called with MiXCR into one record per CDR3 protein. The sample shows 400,000 to 500,000 distinct CDR3 sequences, around 17% of them seen only once. Time point defined: newly diagnosed GD, antithyroid drugs for less than 3 months. Construction of the TCR library relied on RNA isolated from PBMCs. These data are also associated with another study on T cells in Graves' hyperthyroidism and ophthalmopathy.

The sample consisted of peripheral blood mononuclear cells (PBMCs), taken at new diagnosis, from a patient treated with antithyroid drugs. Receptors originate from a woman in her twenties or thirties with Graves disease.

The sample holds a few counts of this clonotype. The chain has TRBV6-1 and TRBJ2-1; 7 nucleotides align to TRBD1. Trimming at V came to 0 bases and at J to 2 bases, leaving 4 bases not matched to a gene. The germline V gene encodes CDR1 MNHNS and CDR2 SASEGT. The CDR3 sequence is 16 residues long. The CDR3 DNA is TGTGCCAGCAGTGAAGCAGGGGGCCACCCCTACAATGAGCAGTTCTTC. Amino acid sequence: CASSEAGGHPYNEQFF.

This clonotype was seen more than once but under ten times. This chain links TRBV27 with TRBJ1-4, with D possibly TRBD1 on 5 matching bases. V dropped 1 base and J dropped 4 bases, with 13 bases sitting between them. Germline lookup yields CDR1 MNHEY and CDR2 SMNVEV (reference sequence). The CDR3 runs 16 residues. This CDR3 is CASSLFRSGVNEKLFF. CDR3 nucleotide sequence: TGTGCCAGCAGTTTATTCCGTTCGGGGGTTAATGAAAAACTGTTTTTT. Drawing the rest from reference TRBV27 and TRBJ1-4, the complete variable domain is EAQVTQNPRYLITVTGKKLTVTCSQNMNHEYMSWYRQDPGLGLRQIYYSMNVEVTDKGDVPEGYKVSRKEKRNFPLILESPSPNQTSLYFCASSLFRSGVNEKLFFGSGTQLSVL.

This chain joins TRBV20-1 and TRBJ2-2; 9 bases match TRBD2. V trimming: 2 bases; J trimming: 2 bases; junction bases outside the gene matches: 6. This CDR3 has 16 residues. Germline V gives CDR1 DFQATT, CDR2 SNEGSKA (reference sequence). The CDR3 DNA reads TGCAGTGCTAGAACCCTGACTAGCGGAAACACCGGGGAGCTGTTTTTT. It codes for CSARTLTSGNTGELFF.

The chain joins TRBV14 to TRBJ2-4; 12 nucleotides line up with TRBD2. The DNA end is more similar to TRBJ2-5, so the J call may be wrong. This CDR3 has 17 amino acids. Germline V gene sequence: CDR1 SGHDN, CDR2 FVKESK. This chain's CDR3 is CASSPWDDTSGRETQYF. DNA for the CDR3: TGTGCCAGCAGTCCATGGGATGATACTAGCGGGAGGGAGACCCAGTACTTC.

This clonotype has just a few counts. The CDR3 coding sequence is TGCAGCGTTGCGTCTCTTCTCCGGGAGAACACTGAAGCTTTCTTT. Protein: CSVASLLRENTEAFF. The V call is TRBV29-1, the J call TRBJ1-1; D is uncertain. The ends were cut back, 4 bases at V and 1 base at J, with 16 bases in the middle. The CDR3 has 15 amino acids. Germline CDR1 is SQVTM and CDR2 is ANQGSEA. Full variable domain (rest looked up from reference TRBV29-1 and TRBJ1-1): SAVISQKPSRDICQRGTSLTIQCQVDSQVTMMFWYRQQPGQSLTLIATANQGSEATYESGFVIDKFPISRPNLTFSTLTVSNMSPEDSSIYLCSVASLLRENTEAFFGQGTRLTVV.

V usage is TRBV7-9 and J usage is TRBJ2-5, with no clear D. This CDR3 comprises 16 residues. Germline-derived CDR1 and CDR2 are SEHNR and FQNEAQ (reference sequence). Between the trimmed V and J ends, which lost 5 bases and 1 base, there was a span of 17 bases. Here the CDR3 reads CASSPGFSGTQETQYF. CDR3 coding DNA: TGTGCCAGCAGCCCTGGGTTTTCAGGAACCCAAGAGACCCAGTACTTC.

This clonotype showed up just a few times. The CDR3 DNA is TGTGCCAGCAGTTACTCCGGTCAGTTTAGAACACGTAATGAAAAACTGTTTTTT. Amino acid sequence: CASSYSGQFRTRNEKLFF. This chain uses TRBV6-5 with TRBJ1-4; the D is unclear. V was trimmed by 0 bases and J by 4 bases, leaving 18 bases between them. Germline loops: CDR1 MNHEY, CDR2 SVGAGI. The CDR3 is made up of 18 amino acids.

The chain is built from TRBV15 and TRBJ1-4; D is unclear. Germline CDR1 reads LNHNV; CDR2 reads YYDKDF (reference sequence). The CDR3 runs 16 residues. V lost 1 base and J lost 7, with 16 bases in between. CDR3 sequence (DNA): TGTGCCACCAGCAGAGGAGGTGAGGGCTGGGGTGAAAAACTGTTTTTT. It encodes CATSRGGEGWGEKLFF.

This clonotype occurred many times. The CDR3 region is CASSRDHYEQYF. CDR3 nucleotide sequence: TGTGCCAGCAGCCGTGATCACTACGAGCAGTACTTC. The chain is built from TRBV11-2 and TRBJ2-7; D uncertain. Germline lookup yields CDR1 SGHAT and CDR2 FQNNGV. Trimming stripped 5 bases from V and 3 bases from J, with 8 bases between. This CDR3 is built from 12 residues.

This chain joins TRBV13 and TRBJ2-1, with TRBD2 matching 10 bases. After removal of 5 bases from V and 3 bases from J, the junction contained 7 bases not matched to a gene. Looked up from germline, CDR1 is PRHDT and CDR2 is FYEKMQ (reference sequence). There are 16 residues in the CDR3. CDR3 nucleotides: TGTGCCAGCAGCCCAGAGCGGGAGGGCGGCTACAATGAGCAGTTCTTC. The encoded protein is CASSPEREGGYNEQFF. Together with reference TRBV13 and TRBJ2-1, the CDR3 gives the full variable domain: AAGVIQSPRHLIKEKRETATLKCYPIPRHDTVYWYQQGPGQDPQFLISFYEKMQSDKGSIPDRFSAQQFSDYHSELNMSSLELGDSALYFCASSPEREGGYNEQFFGPGTRLTVL.

This clonotype was detected a few times. The genes are TRBV11-1 and TRBJ2-1; D is ambiguous. Germline assignment: CDR1 SGHAT and CDR2 FQDESV (reference sequence). The V end was cut by 5 bases, the J end by 4 bases, with 12 bases between. The CDR3 sequence is 14 residues long. CDR3 nucleotides: TGTGCCAGCAGCCTCAGCCCGACTTACAATGAGCAGTTCTTC. Amino acids: CASSLSPTYNEQFF.

At least ten counts were recorded for this clonotype. The J gene is TRBJ2-1, the V gene TRBV9; 7 nucleotides match TRBD2. The V and J ends lost 4 bases and 0 bases, in that order; junction bases with no gene match: 19. The CDR3 spans 20 residues. The germline CDR1 and CDR2 sequences are SGDLS and YYNGEE. The CDR3 loop is CASSSPQGEGAGSSYNEQFF. CDR3 in DNA: TGTGCCAGCAGCTCGCCCCAAGGAGAGGGAGCGGGATCCTCCTACAATGAGCAGTTCTTC.

This clonotype was seen at least ten times. The gene calls are TRBV11-2 and TRBJ2-1, with TRBD2 identical over 9 bases. Trimming removed 11 bases from V and 6 bases from J; junction bases left unmatched: 11. Germline CDR1 and CDR2: SGHAT and FQNNGV. CDR3 size: 14 residues. Written as DNA, the CDR3 is TGTGCCTCCTCCTTTGGGGGACTAGCCAATGAGCAGTTCTTC. Translated: CASSFGGLANEQFF.

This clonotype was seen repeatedly, ten times or more. J is TRBJ2-1 and V is TRBV18; D unresolved. Trimming removed 2 bases from V and 10 bases from J, with 9 bases in between. This CDR3 comprises 12 residues. Germline assignment: CDR1 KGHSH and CDR2 LQKENI. The CDR3 region has the DNA TGTGCCAGCTCACCAGGCGTCCTAGAGCAGTTCTTC. It encodes CASSPGVLEQFF. Supplemented by reference TRBV18 and TRBJ2-1, the full variable domain reads NAGVMQNPRHLVRRRGQEARLRCSPMKGHSHVYWYRQLPEEGLKFMVYLQKENIIDESGMPKERFSAEFPKEGPSILRIQQVVRGDSAAYFCASSPGVLEQFFGPGTRLTVL.

This clonotype was counted at least ten times. The rearrangement links TRBV7-2 to TRBJ1-5, with D maybe TRBD1 (6 bases). With 4 bases removed from V and 1 base from J, the gap between germline ends came to 11 bases. In germline, CDR1 is SGHTA, CDR2 FQGNSA. The CDR3 contains 15 residues. Written as DNA, the CDR3 is TGTGCCAGCAGCTCCGGACAGACAAGCAATCAGCCCCAGCATTTT. It encodes CASSSGQTSNQPQHF.

This clonotype was found a few times. The V call is TRBV15, the J call TRBJ2-5; D gene uncertain. The germline V gene encodes CDR1 LNHNV and CDR2 YYDKDF (reference sequence). The CDR3 runs 14 residues. The V end lost 1 base, the J end lost 4 bases, and 10 bases lay between the germline ends. The CDR3: CATSRGKVSETQYF. In nucleotides, the CDR3 is TGTGCCACCAGCAGAGGAAAGGTCTCAGAGACCCAGTACTTC.

Ten or more counts support this clonotype. The chain carries TRBV27 and TRBJ2-3; 9 bases are a match to TRBD2. CDR3 length: 16 amino acids. CDR1 is MNHEY, CDR2 SMNVEV, per germline (reference sequence). Losses at the gene ends were 5 bases for V and 4 bases for J; bases not matched to a gene: 10. Here the CDR3 DNA reads TGTGCCAGCAGTCCCGCTAGCGGGACCAGGGCAGATACGCAGTATTTT. It is translated as CASSPASGTRADTQYF.

This clonotype came up many times. This chain joins TRBV11-3 and TRBJ2-5, with a possible D match to TRBD1 (6 bases). The CDR3 extends over 13 amino acids. Germline V CDR1 and CDR2: SGHNT, YENEEA. CDR3 in amino acids: CAASKGVGETQYF. CDR3 DNA sequence: TGTGCAGCTAGTAAGGGGGTTGGAGAGACCCAGTACTTC. The whole variable domain, remainder taken from reference TRBV11-3 and TRBJ2-5, is EAGVVQSPRYKIIEKKQPVAFWCNPISGHNTLYWYLQNLGQGPELLIRYENEEAVDDSQLPKDRFSAERLKGVDSTLKIQPAELGDSAVYLCAASKGVGETQYFGPGTRLLVL.

V gene TRBV28 combines with J gene TRBJ2-1; D is possibly TRBD1 (6 bases). V was shortened by 2 bases and J by 8 bases, with 28 bases between the two germline ends. Per germline, CDR1 MDHEN and CDR2 SYDVKM. There are 19 residues in the CDR3. The CDR3 spells CASSLDPFIQGRVGDEQFF. The DNA for the CDR3 is TGTGCCAGCAGTTTAGATCCTTTTATACAGGGTCGTGTAGGCGATGAGCAGTTCTTC.

This clonotype was recorded a few times. The chain links TRBV27 to TRBJ1-5; D remains ambiguous. The germline CDR1 and CDR2 sequences are MNHEY and SMNVEV (reference sequence). This CDR3 has 15 residues. Deletions cut 2 bases from V and 0 bases from J, with 8 bases between. CDR3 protein: CASSLGIYSNQPQHF. The CDR3 coding sequence is TGTGCCAGCAGTTTAGGGATCTATAGCAATCAGCCCCAGCATTTT.

This clonotype was counted ten times or more. The genes are TRBV10-3 and TRBJ1-5, with TRBD1 as a possible D gene (5 bases). Per the germline V gene, CDR1 is ENHRY and CDR2 is SYGVKD. Trimming shortened V by 3 bases and J by 4 bases, and 13 bases separated the two germline ends. There are 15 residues in the CDR3. The CDR3 region is CAISEGSGLNQPQHF. DNA of the CDR3: TGTGCCATCAGTGAAGGTTCGGGACTTAATCAGCCCCAGCATTTT.